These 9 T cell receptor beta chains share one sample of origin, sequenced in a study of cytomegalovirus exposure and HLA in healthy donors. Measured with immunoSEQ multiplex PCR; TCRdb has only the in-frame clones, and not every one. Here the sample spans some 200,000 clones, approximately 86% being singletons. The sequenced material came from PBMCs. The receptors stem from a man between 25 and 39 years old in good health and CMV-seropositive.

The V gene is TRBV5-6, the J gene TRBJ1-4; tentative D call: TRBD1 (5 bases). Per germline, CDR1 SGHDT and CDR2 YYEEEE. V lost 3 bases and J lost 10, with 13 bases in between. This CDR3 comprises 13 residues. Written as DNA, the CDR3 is TGTGCCAGCAGCTCACCCGTCGGGGGAAAACTGTTTTTT. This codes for CASSSPVGGKLFF.

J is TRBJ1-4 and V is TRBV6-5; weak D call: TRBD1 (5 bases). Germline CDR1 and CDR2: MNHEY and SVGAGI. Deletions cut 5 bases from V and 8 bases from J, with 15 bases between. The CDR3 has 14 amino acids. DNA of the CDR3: TGTGCCAGCAGTCCACGGGGGGGATACGAAAAACTGTTTTTT. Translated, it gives CASSPRGGYEKLFF.

CDR3 loop: CASSPNRAGDYGYTF. The CDR3 DNA reads TGTGCCAGTAGCCCCAACCGCGCAGGAGACTATGGCTACACCTTC. The chain couples TRBV19 to TRBJ1-2; D remains unclear. Trimming cost V 6 bases and J 3 bases, with 17 bases left between them. The CDR3 has 15 residues. CDR1 is LNHDA and CDR2 is SQIVND in the germline V gene (reference sequence).

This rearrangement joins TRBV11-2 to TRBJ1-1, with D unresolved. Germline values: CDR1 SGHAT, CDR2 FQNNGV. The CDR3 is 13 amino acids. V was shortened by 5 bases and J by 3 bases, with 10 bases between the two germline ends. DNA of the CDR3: TGTGCCAGCAGCCGTAGACGGGACACTGAAGCTTTCTTT. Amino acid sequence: CASSRRRDTEAFF.

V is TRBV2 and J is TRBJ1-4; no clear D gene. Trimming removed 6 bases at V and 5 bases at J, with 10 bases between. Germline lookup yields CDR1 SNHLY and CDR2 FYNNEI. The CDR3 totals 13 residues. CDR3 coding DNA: TGTGCCAGCAGGCGGACGGTGAATGAAAAACTGTTTTTT. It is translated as CASRRTVNEKLFF.

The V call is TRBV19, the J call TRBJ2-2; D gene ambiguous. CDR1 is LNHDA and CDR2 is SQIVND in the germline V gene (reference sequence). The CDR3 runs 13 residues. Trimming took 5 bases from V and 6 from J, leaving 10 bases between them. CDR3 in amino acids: CASSYTLSGELFF. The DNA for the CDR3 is TGTGCCAGTAGTTACACCCTGTCCGGGGAGCTGTTTTTT.

The CDR3 coding sequence is TGTGCCAGCAGCTTATCTATCGGCGCGGGGGCGGTCGCTTTCTTT. Translating gives CASSLSIGAGAVAFF. The chain has TRBV11-2 and TRBJ1-1; a possible D gene is TRBD1 (6 bases). V lost 2 bases and J lost 11, with 21 bases in between. Germline V gives CDR1 SGHAT, CDR2 FQNNGV. This CDR3 has 15 amino acids.

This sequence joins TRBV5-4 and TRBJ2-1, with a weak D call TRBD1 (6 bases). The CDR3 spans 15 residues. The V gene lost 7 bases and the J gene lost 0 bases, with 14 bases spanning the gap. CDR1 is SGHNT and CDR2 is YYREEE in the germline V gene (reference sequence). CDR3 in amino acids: CASFQGPSSYNEQFF. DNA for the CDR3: TGTGCCAGCTTTCAGGGGCCGAGCTCCTACAATGAGCAGTTCTTC.

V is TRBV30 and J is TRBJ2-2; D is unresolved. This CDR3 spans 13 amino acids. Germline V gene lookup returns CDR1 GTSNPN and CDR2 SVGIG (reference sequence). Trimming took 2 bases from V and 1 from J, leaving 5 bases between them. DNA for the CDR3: TGTGCCTGGAGTTTGGGGAACACCGGGGAGCTGTTTTTT. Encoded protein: CAWSLGNTGELFF.